This TCR beta chain was recovered during a study of cytomegalovirus exposure and HLA in healthy donors (dated by TCRdb to about 2017). The study in broad terms: According to a later analysis, one platform produced both the approximately 110 validation repertoires and the 700 or so repertoires of the first cohort. The study aimed to test whether cataloging public T cell receptors could reveal signatures of past pathogen exposure. Besides the first cohort of 666 subjects, a separate validation cohort made up of 120 different subjects was used. High-throughput TCR immunosequencing, statistical association of individual TCRs with disease status, and machine learning were combined to predict cytomegalovirus infection status.

Summary of the overall study and its limitations: Across donors, most TCR sequences were observed very rarely, whereas some public TCRs were present in many individuals. The classifier was reported to diagnose cytomegalovirus status with high specificity and sensitivity in both the original cohort and the validation cohort. All 120 or so repertoires were used to score co-occurrence in the validation cohort in a later analysis, because that analysis had no HLA typing for the cohort. In vitro tests confirmed that a few of the cytomegalovirus-associated TCR beta chains recognize cytomegalovirus antigens. The study listed 164 TCR beta chains as associated with cytomegalovirus. According to the authors, the approach could potentially be generalized to other disease states and immunological phenotypes. A later analysis found that TCRs clustered in the first cohort also tended to co-occur in the approximately 120 validation repertoires, with just under 95% of cluster scores above 0.

The germline V gene provides CDR1 MGHDK and CDR2 SYGVNS. Trimming removed 0 bases from V and 4 bases from J; the gene matches leave 8 bases unexplained. The CDR3 starts with the cysteine, ends with the phenylalanine, and has 17 residues. Only CDR3 DNA is held: 51 bases, read in frame from base 1. The donors belonged to the validation cohort of over a hundred subjects, which was separate from the approximately 610-subject first cohort. The library was made by the immunoSEQ multiplex PCR assay. For the original study's pipeline: A statistical classification framework was developed to diagnose cytomegalovirus status using the catalog of TCR beta chain sequences. As stored in TCRdb, this immuneACCESS dataset retains in-frame rearrangements with V and J assigned. A fraction of the clones does not appear; measured against another copy, unresolved V genes explain less than half of the discrepancy, and the remainder lacks a known reason. The V and J calls and the clone size are those of that table, but D and trimming were determined from the DNA. The sample records 250,000 to 400,000 clones, about 85% of which are singletons. The ten largest account for approximately 1.1% of the sample.

On this clone: Its antigen target is currently unknown. No base-level quality is on record; no much larger clone is a single base apart.

The TCR was taken from a woman between 25 and 40 years old in good health and CMV-seropositive. The rearranged chain carries TRBV25-1 and TRBJ2-3, and 9 junction bases match TRBD2. Sequenced material: PBMCs. The encoded CDR3 is CASSEYPSGGISDTQYF. The DNA sequence reads TGTGCCAGCAGTGAATACCCCAGCGGGGGGATCTCAGATACGCAGTATTTT.